This T cell receptor (beta chain) was documented in a study of blood T cell repertoires in COVID-19. Study-wide background: Material from acute and convalescent COVID-19 was sourced from the United States, Italy and Spain. T cells, B-cell-depleted T cells, or PBMCs supplied cDNA or gDNA.

The CDR3 totals 14 residues. V shed 4 bases, J shed 2 bases, and the junction held 4 bases outside the gene matches. Germline-derived CDR1 and CDR2 are MNHEY and SVGAGI. As processed by the authors: Counts of nucleated cells, estimated from reference gene primer amplification, were obtained. Only in-frame clones appear in the TCRdb table, and some are missing; sequencing was by immunoSEQ multiplex PCR. V, J and clone size are those of that table, while D and trimming were read from the DNA. The data contain approximately 60,000 clones, around 79% of them singletons. The gene calls are TRBV6-5 and TRBJ2-7, with 8 nucleotides matching TRBD1. The source of this sequence is a man aged 55 to 70 with acute or convalescent COVID-19. Sequenced material: peripheral blood. CDR3 protein: CASSFRDRTYEQYF. The CDR3 DNA sequence: TGTGCCAGCAGTTTCCGGGACAGGACCTACGAGCAGTACTTC.